Listed below are T cell receptor beta chains from one sample, sequenced in a study of T cell repertoires in aging, cancer and after chemotherapy. TCRdb fed the multiplex PCR reads into MiXCR, producing one record per CDR3 protein. The sample holds around 3,000 distinct CDR3 sequences, 33% seen once. What was sequenced was blood. These receptors were taken from a human donor with a solid tumor. CDR3s leave out the opening cysteine and the closing phenylalanine or tryptophan.

V | CDR3
TRBV7-6 | ASSRVGANTEAF
TRBV24-1 | ATSGNQANEKLF
TRBV6-6 | ASRQGLAGGPRVQTQY
TRBV19 | ASTGRANYGYT
TRBV28 | ASSNSGETDTQY
TRBV6-5 | ASSSVRGRLGKNIQY
TRBV5-6 | ASSQEGSRVEDTQY
TRBV20-1 | SAGDRIHQETQY
TRBV13 | ASSHVDNSPLH
TRBV6-1 | ASSATPGHGNQPQH